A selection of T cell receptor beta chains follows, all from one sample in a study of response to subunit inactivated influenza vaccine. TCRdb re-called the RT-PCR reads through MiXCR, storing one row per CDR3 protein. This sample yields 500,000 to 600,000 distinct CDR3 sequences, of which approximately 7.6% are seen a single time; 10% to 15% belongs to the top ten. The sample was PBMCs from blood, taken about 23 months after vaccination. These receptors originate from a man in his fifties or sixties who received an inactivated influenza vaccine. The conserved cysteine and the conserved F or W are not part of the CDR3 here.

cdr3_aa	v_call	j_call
SAVGLAAPRTDTQY	TRBV20-1	TRBJ2-3
SARDPREVQETQY	TRBV20-1	TRBJ2-5
ASSQDVGGYEQY	TRBV3-1	TRBJ2-7
ASSWGSVVSQETQY	TRBV6-5	TRBJ2-5
ATSGMTSTDTQY	TRBV6-2/TRBV6-3	TRBJ2-3
ASSVGLGSYNEQF	TRBV2	TRBJ2-1
ASGAGARSYNEQF	TRBV3-1	TRBJ2-1
ASSGPPGLHEQF	TRBV7-9	TRBJ2-1
ASSYPKSRAGAVRYEQY	TRBV6-2/TRBV6-3	TRBJ2-7
ASIKDGGAPGELF	TRBV5-1	TRBJ2-2
ASSPGSGRQF	TRBV6-2/TRBV6-3	TRBJ2-1
SVEQGSYEQY	TRBV29-1	TRBJ2-7
SARDSRGTDTQY	TRBV20-1	TRBJ2-3
ASSLASGRAGYEQY	TRBV7-2	TRBJ2-7
SAIGLSSYNEQF	TRBV20-1	TRBJ2-1
ASSLTRVSGGYT	TRBV7-2	TRBJ1-2
ASSQDVSGGAGEQF	TRBV4-3	TRBJ2-1
ASRPEGMAGELF	TRBV12-3/TRBV12-4	TRBJ2-2
ASSPGGSYGYT	TRBV12-3/TRBV12-4	TRBJ1-2
ASSQDLGGAVTQY	TRBV4-3	TRBJ2-5